This T cell receptor beta chain is drawn from a study of blood T cell repertoires in COVID-19. Study-level background: From the United States, Italy and Spain came samples of acute and convalescent COVID-19. PBMCs, B-cell-depleted T cells, or T cells provided the cDNA or gDNA that made up the material.

Source study methods: Amplified reference gene primers provided the basis for estimating nucleated cell counts. Clones were sequenced by immunoSEQ multiplex PCR, and TCRdb holds only the in-frame ones, with some missing. The V and J calls and clone size were taken over from that table, and D and trimming were inferred from the DNA. The sample lists 300,000 to 350,000 clones, over 80% occurring once. The V and J ends lost 0 bases and 2 bases respectively, with 17 bases between them. The CDR3 contains 17 residues. Germline V gives CDR1 SGDLS, CDR2 YYNGEE. While infection was still active, Seattle patients were enrolled and then followed longitudinally.

V is TRBV9 and J is TRBJ2-5; no definite D call. The clonotype was recovered from a woman aged 50 to 65 with COVID-19, enrolled during active disease. Sequencing was done on a sample of peripheral blood. The CDR3 here is CASSVATIGATQETQYF. CDR3 sequence (DNA): TGTGCCAGCAGCGTAGCTACCATAGGAGCGACTCAAGAGACCCAGTACTTC.